This note documents a single TCR beta chain sequence. The CDR3 is 14 residues long. In germline, CDR1 is MNHEY, CDR2 SVGAGI. Trimming pared 0 bases from V and 1 base from J, leaving 6 bases between. The data were taken from a study of blood T cell repertoires in COVID-19. Study information: Nucleic acid was either cDNA or gDNA, and it came from T cells, B-cell-depleted T cells, or PBMCs.

How the authors handled the data: Amplification of reference gene primers was used by the study to estimate nucleated cell counts. Data came from immunoSEQ multiplex PCR; TCRdb stores just in-frame clones and leaves some out. V and J calls and clone size follow that table, whereas D and trimming were derived from the DNA. The sample lists tens of thousands of clones, just under 85% seen once, with approximately 35% in the top ten. The sample taken for sequencing was peripheral blood. The sequence came from a man between 65 and 79 years old with acute or convalescent COVID-19. The chain carries TRBV6-5 and TRBJ1-1; D remains unclear. CDR3: CASSYSGRNTEAFF. The CDR3 DNA is TGTGCCAGCAGTTACTCAGGGAGGAACACTGAAGCTTTCTTT.